This T cell receptor beta chain was sequenced during a study of tumor-infiltrating lymphocytes in primary liver carcinoma. This clonotype was seen ten or more times. The antigen remains undetermined. This CDR3 comprises 16 residues. Per the germline V gene, CDR1 is SQVTM and CDR2 is ANQGSEA. V dropped 6 bases and J dropped 7; count of bases not matched to a gene: 13. General study results and limits: Compared with tumor region pairs, tumor-adjacent and tumor-blood pairs overlapped less.

Total RNA and DNA came together from approximately 20-30 mg of bulk tissue without cell sorting. Production of TCR beta cDNA used approximately 0.45 ug total RNA together with a constant-region primer. Three nested multiplex PCR rounds of slightly modified ARM-PCR generated TCR beta libraries. The two initial PCR rounds, nine to eleven cycles each, used TRBV1-TRBV30 forward and C-beta reverse primers. TCRdb re-derived calls from the multiplex PCR reads in MiXCR, one entry per CDR3 protein. The table includes around 60,000 distinct CDR3 sequences, around 64% detected once. This chain joins TRBV29-1 and TRBJ2-5; 14 nucleotides line up with TRBD2. Material: liver tumor tissue from sampling region 4. Subset of the sample: tumor region T4, right-lateral pole. The sequence was collected from a man aged 40-49 years with primary liver carcinoma and hepatitis B virus infection. CDR3 sequence (DNA): TGCAGCGTCGATAGCGGGACTAGCGGGAGTATTGGGACCCAGTACTTC. Translated, it gives CSVDSGTSGSIGTQYF.